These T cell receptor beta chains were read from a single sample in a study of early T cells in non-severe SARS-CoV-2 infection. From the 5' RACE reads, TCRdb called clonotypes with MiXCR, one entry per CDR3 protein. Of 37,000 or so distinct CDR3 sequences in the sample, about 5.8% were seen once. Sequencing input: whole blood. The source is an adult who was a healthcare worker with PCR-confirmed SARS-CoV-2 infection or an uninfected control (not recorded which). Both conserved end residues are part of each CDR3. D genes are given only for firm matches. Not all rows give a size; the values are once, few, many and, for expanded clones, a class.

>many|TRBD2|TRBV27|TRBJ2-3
TGTGCCAGCAAGCGGGATACCGTCGGTACGCAGTATTTT
CASKRDTVGTQYF
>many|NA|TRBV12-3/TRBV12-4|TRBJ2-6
TGTGCCAGCAGATCAGGGCTTGGGGCCAACGTCCTGACTTTC
CASRSGLGANVLTF
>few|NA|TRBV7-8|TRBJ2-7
TGTGCCAGCAGCTTTTACCGAACTATGAGCTACGAGCAGTACTTC
CASSFYRTMSYEQYF
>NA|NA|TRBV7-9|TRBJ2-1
TGTGCCAGCAGCTTAGATGGGACCACGGGTCGTGAGCAGTTCTTC
CASSLDGTTGREQFF
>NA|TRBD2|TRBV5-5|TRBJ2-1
TGTGCCAGCAGCTTCCTAGCGGGATCGACGCCAAATGAGCAGTTCTTC
CASSFLAGSTPNEQFF
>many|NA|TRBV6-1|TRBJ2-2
TGTGCCAGCAGGGAGGGGAACACCGGGGAGCTGTTTTTT
CASREGNTGELFF
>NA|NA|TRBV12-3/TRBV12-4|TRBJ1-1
TGTGCCAGCAGTTTCAACACTGAAGCTTTCTTT
CASSFNTEAFF
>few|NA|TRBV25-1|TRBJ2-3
TGTGCCAGCTTAGACACCCACGAGGGCACAGATACGCAGTATTTT
CASLDTHEGTDTQYF
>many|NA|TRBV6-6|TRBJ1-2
TGTGCCAGCAGTTACTCCAGGGAATCGGGAGGCTACACCTTC
CASSYSRESGGYTF
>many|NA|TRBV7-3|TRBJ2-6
TGTGCCAGCAGCCCCTCTGGGGCCAACGTCCTGACTTTC
CASSPSGANVLTF
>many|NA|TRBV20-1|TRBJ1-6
TGCAGTGCTCCAGACCCGTGGGGTTCACCCCTCCACTTT
CSAPDPWGSPLHF
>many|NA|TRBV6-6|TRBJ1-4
TGTGCCAGCAGGGCGGGGGGATTTAATGAAAAACTGTTTTTT
CASRAGGFNEKLFF